Sequencing of this T cell receptor beta chain was carried out in a study of CD8 T cells in Susac syndrome. A quantity of about 0.5 to 1 ug RNA underwent reverse transcription using random hexamers. TCRdb reprocessed the immunoSEQ multiplex PCR reads with MiXCR, giving one entry per CDR3 protein. The table records about 80,000 distinct CDR3 sequences, 90% to 95% of them present only once. This clonotype was sampled from a human donor in good health. Sequencing was performed on CD8+ T cells from PBMCs.

CDR3 amino acids: CASSSQGVNEAFF. The CDR3 nucleotides are TGTGCCAGCAGTTCACAGGGGGTGAATGAAGCTTTCTTT. This chain joins TRBV12-3 or TRBV12-4 and TRBJ1-1; 8 bases are a match to TRBD1. The CDR3 is 13 residues long. Losses at the gene ends were 4 bases for V and 7 bases for J; bases not matched to a gene: 5.